Only a few counts were recorded for the clone carrying this T cell receptor (beta chain). V shed 0 bases and J 5 bases; nucleotides not matched to a gene: 5. This CDR3 is built from 15 residues. Germline lookup yields CDR1 MNHEY and CDR2 SMNVEV (reference sequence). This entry is derived from a study of blood T cell repertoires in COVID-19. Study-level background: The cDNA or gDNA used as material had been derived from T cells, B-cell-depleted T cells, or PBMCs.

Under the authors' procedure: Nucleated cell number was recorded as an estimate derived from reference gene primer amplification. Some clones are missing from TCRdb's copy, which holds only in-frame ones; the method was immunoSEQ multiplex PCR. V and J calls and clone size are given by that table; D and trimming were obtained from the DNA. The sample lists roughly 39,000 clones, 80% to 90% occurring once. The source of this sequence is a man aged 25 to 45 with active or convalescent COVID-19. Sequencing was carried out using peripheral blood. V gene TRBV27 combines with J gene TRBJ2-3, with 7 nucleotides matching TRBD2. The CDR3 coding sequence is TGTGCCAGCAGTTTATCGACCGCGGGGGTAGATACGCAGTATTTT. This translates into CASSLSTAGVDTQYF.